Listed below are T cell receptor beta chains from one sample, sequenced in a study of shared clonotypes between healthy human individuals. Measured with immunoSEQ multiplex PCR; TCRdb has only the in-frame clones, and not every one. The profile shows over a million clones, around four fifths of them singletons. The specimen sequenced was memory CD4+ T cells sorted from blood. The source is a man aged 18-30 years in good health. The CDR3 runs from the conserved cysteine through the conserved F or W. D genes are given only for firm matches. A row's size may be missing; if present it is once, few, many or a size class.

>NA|NA|TRBJ2-7|TRBV6-1
CASPSGPNSYEQYF
TGTGCCAGCCCCTCAGGGCCTAACTCCTACGAGCAGTACTTC
>NA|NA|TRBJ1-1|TRBV5-6
CASSLGHPNTEAFF
TGTGCCAGCAGCTTGGGCCATCCAAACACTGAAGCTTTCTTT
>NA|NA|TRBJ2-5|TRBV5-6
CASSRDTGRGETQYF
TGTGCCAGCAGCCGCGATACAGGGAGAGGAGAGACCCAGTACTTC
>NA|NA|TRBJ2-1|TRBV5-1
CASSFQGSSYNEQFF
TGCGCCAGCAGCTTCCAGGGGAGCTCCTACAATGAGCAGTTCTTC
>NA|once|TRBJ2-1|TRBV11-2
CASSLAQDNEQFF
TGTGCCAGCAGCTTAGCACAGGACAATGAGCAGTTCTTC
>TRBD1|NA|TRBJ2-7|TRBV5-4
CASSPGGQGSNEQYF
TGTGCCAGCAGCCCGGGGGGACAGGGATCGAACGAGCAGTACTTC
>NA|NA|TRBJ1-2|TRBV4-3
CASSQAGRSNYGYTF
TGCGCCAGCAGCCAGGCGGGACGGAGTAACTATGGCTACACCTTC
>TRBD1|many|TRBJ2-2|TRBV27
CASTLSRDRVTGELFF
TGTGCCAGCACCCTAAGCCGGGACAGGGTGACTGGGGAGCTGTTTTTT
>NA|NA|TRBJ2-3|TRBV28
CASSLVRDTQYF
TGTGCCAGCAGTTTAGTCCGGGATACGCAGTATTTT
>NA|NA|TRBJ2-7|TRBV18
CASSAGTDPYEQYF
TGTGCCAGCTCAGCCGGGACTGACCCCTACGAGCAGTACTTC
>NA|NA|TRBJ2-1|TRBV13
CASSPPYRVGNEQFF
TGTGCCAGCAGCCCCCCCTACCGCGTCGGAAATGAGCAGTTCTTC
>NA|NA|TRBJ2-7|TRBV27
CASSLSRGQSSYEQYF
TGTGCCAGCAGTTTATCTCGAGGACAGAGCTCCTACGAGCAGTACTTC
>TRBD2|NA|TRBJ2-5|TRBV2
CASSLPLAGVETQYF
TGTGCCAGCAGTCTCCCGCTAGCGGGAGTGGAGACCCAGTACTTC
>TRBD1|NA|TRBJ1-2|TRBV6-4
CASMRDRANYGYTF
TGTGCCAGCATGAGGGACAGGGCCAACTATGGCTACACCTTC
>TRBD1|NA|TRBJ1-4|TRBV5-1
CASSLTGVLEKLFF
TGCGCCAGCAGCTTGACAGGGGTCTTGGAAAAACTGTTTTTT
>TRBD1|NA|TRBJ2-3|TRBV5-1
CASCLGDRVRTDTQYF
TGCGCCAGCTGCTTGGGGGACAGGGTTCGCACAGATACGCAGTATTTT
>NA|NA|TRBJ2-4|TRBV7-8
CASSLVWGAGENIQYF
TGTGCCAGCAGCTTAGTCTGGGGGGCTGGAGAAAACATTCAGTACTTC
>TRBD1|few|TRBJ1-4|TRBV7-8
CASSQTPGQGREKLFF
TGTGCCAGCAGCCAAACACCGGGACAGGGTCGGGAAAAACTGTTTTTT
>TRBD1|NA|TRBJ2-5|TRBV5-1
CASSPTGEETQYF
TGCGCCAGCAGCCCGACAGGGGAAGAGACCCAGTACTTC
>TRBD1|NA|TRBJ1-1|TRBV9
CASSKWTGNTEAFF
TGTGCCAGCAGCAAGTGGACAGGGAACACTGAAGCTTTCTTT
>NA|NA|TRBJ2-7|TRBV2
CASKPDSYEQYF
TGTGCCAGCAAACCGGACTCCTACGAGCAGTACTTC
>NA|NA|TRBJ2-3|TRBV10-2
CASSELDIPIGKTDTQYF
TGCGCCAGCAGTGAGTTGGACATCCCAATTGGGAAAACAGATACGCAGTATTTT
>TRBD2|NA|TRBJ2-7|TRBV4-1
CASRLAESSYEQYF
TGCGCCAGTCGACTAGCGGAGAGCTCCTACGAGCAGTACTTC
>TRBD2|NA|TRBJ2-7|TRBV4-3
CASSQVQSGGSYEQYF
TGCGCCAGCAGCCAAGTCCAAAGCGGGGGCTCCTACGAGCAGTACTTC
>NA|NA|TRBJ1-6|TRBV29-1
CSARSSYNSPLHF
TGCAGCGCCCGGAGCTCCTATAATTCACCCCTCCACTTT
>NA|NA|TRBJ1-2|TRBV5-1
CASSVTNPGNGYTF
TGCGCCAGCAGCGTTACGAACCCAGGGAACGGCTACACCTTC
>NA|NA|TRBJ2-3|TRBV11-3
CASSLRKGGGQTDTQYF
TGTGCCAGCAGCTTACGTAAGGGGGGGGGCCAAACAGATACGCAGTATTTT
>NA|NA|TRBJ1-5|TRBV25-1
CASSESGFGQPQHF
TGTGCCAGCAGTGAATCCGGGTTTGGTCAGCCCCAGCATTTT
>NA|NA|TRBJ1-1|TRBV5-1
CASSLGQGPEAFF
TGCGCCAGCAGCTTGGGTCAGGGCCCTGAAGCTTTCTTT
>NA|NA|TRBJ2-7|TRBV7-2
CASSNTVSEQYF
TGTGCCAGCAGCAACACAGTAAGCGAGCAGTACTTC
>NA|NA|TRBJ1-1|TRBV5-4
CASSFFTLNTEAFF
TGTGCCAGCAGCTTTTTCACCCTGAACACTGAAGCTTTCTTT
>TRBD2|NA|TRBJ2-7|TRBV13
CASSLRPSLAGGPYEQYF
TGTGCCAGCAGCTTACGCCCTTCACTAGCGGGAGGTCCCTACGAGCAGTACTTC
>NA|NA|TRBJ2-1|TRBV5-3
CARSAGLARRNEQFF
TGTGCCAGAAGCGCGGGCCTGGCAAGAAGGAATGAGCAGTTCTTC
>TRBD2|NA|TRBJ2-1|TRBV5-1
CASSLETSWNEQFF
TGCGCCAGCAGCTTGGAGACTAGCTGGAATGAGCAGTTCTTC
>TRBD2|few|TRBJ2-7|TRBV5-6
CASSAGLAREQYF
TGTGCCAGCAGCGCTGGACTAGCGCGCGAGCAGTACTTC
>NA|NA|TRBJ2-1|TRBV6-6
CASSAGMNSYNEQFF
TGTGCCAGCAGTGCGGGAATGAACTCCTACAATGAGCAGTTCTTC
>NA|NA|TRBJ1-5|TRBV7-2
CASGEGTYSNQPQHF
TGTGCCAGCGGTGAGGGTACCTATAGCAATCAGCCCCAGCATTTT